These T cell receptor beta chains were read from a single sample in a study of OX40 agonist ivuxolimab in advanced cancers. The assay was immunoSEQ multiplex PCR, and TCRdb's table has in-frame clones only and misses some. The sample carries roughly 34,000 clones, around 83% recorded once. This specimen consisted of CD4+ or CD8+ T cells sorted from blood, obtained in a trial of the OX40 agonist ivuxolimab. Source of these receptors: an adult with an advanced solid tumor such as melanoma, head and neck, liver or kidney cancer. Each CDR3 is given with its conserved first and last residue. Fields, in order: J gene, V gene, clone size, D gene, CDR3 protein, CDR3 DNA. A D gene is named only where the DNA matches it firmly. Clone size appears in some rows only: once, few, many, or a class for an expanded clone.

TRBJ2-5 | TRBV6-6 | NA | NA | CASSSRETQYF | TGTGCCAGCAGTTCCCGGGAGACCCAGTACTTC
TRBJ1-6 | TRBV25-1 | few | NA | CASSDSAGNSPLHF | TGTGCCAGCAGTGACTCGGCCGGGAATTCACCCCTCCACTTT
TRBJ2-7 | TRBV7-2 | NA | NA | CASSLVSSYEQYF | TGTGCCAGCAGCTTAGTATCCTCCTACGAGCAGTACTTC
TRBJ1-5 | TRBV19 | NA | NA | CASSTGRNQPQHF | TGTGCCAGTAGTACCGGGCGAAATCAGCCCCAGCATTTT
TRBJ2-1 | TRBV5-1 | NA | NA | CASRELGTNEQFF | TGCGCCAGCCGGGAGTTGGGGACTAATGAGCAGTTCTTC
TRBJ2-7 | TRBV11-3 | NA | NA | CASSLEARPGFEQYF | TGTGCCAGCAGCTTAGAAGCACGGCCAGGGTTCGAGCAGTACTTC
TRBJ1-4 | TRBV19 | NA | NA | CASTPGQGREKLFF | TGTGCCAGTACCCCCGGACAAGGTCGTGAAAAACTGTTTTTT
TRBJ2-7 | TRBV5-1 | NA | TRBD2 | CASSLGGGKAYEQYF | TGCGCCAGCTCCCTCGGGGGGGGGAAGGCCTACGAGCAGTACTTC
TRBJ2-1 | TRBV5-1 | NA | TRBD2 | CASSSSERGYNEQFF | TGCGCCAGCAGCTCCTCCGAGCGGGGTTACAATGAGCAGTTCTTC
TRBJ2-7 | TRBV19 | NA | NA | CASSTGREANEQYF | TGTGCCAGTAGTACAGGCAGGGAGGCCAACGAGCAGTACTTC
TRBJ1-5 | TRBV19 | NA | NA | CASRGEYSNQPQHF | TGTGCCAGTAGGGGGGAGTATAGCAATCAGCCCCAGCATTTT
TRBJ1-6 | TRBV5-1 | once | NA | CASSTGKVFNSPLHF | TGCGCCAGCAGTACAGGGAAGGTATTTAATTCACCCCTCCACTTT
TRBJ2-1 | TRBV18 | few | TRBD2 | CASSESGGAYNEQFF | TGTGCCAGCTCCGAAAGCGGGGGGGCCTACAATGAGCAGTTCTTC
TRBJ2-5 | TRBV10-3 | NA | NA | CAISEQAPQETQYF | TGTGCCATCAGTGAGCAGGCTCCCCAAGAGACCCAGTACTTC
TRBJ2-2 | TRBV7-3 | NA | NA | CASSHSGRANTGELFF | TGTGCCAGCAGCCATTCCGGACGCGCGAACACCGGGGAGCTGTTTTTT
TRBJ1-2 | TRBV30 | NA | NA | CAWSVRRQPTREGYTF | TGTGCCTGGAGTGTACGGCGACAGCCTACCCGAGAGGGCTACACCTTC
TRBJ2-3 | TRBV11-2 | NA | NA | CASSLRRASTDTQYF | TGTGCCAGCAGCTTACGGCGGGCTAGCACAGATACGCAGTATTTT
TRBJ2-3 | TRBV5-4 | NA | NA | CASSLSGQSGTDTQYF | TGTGCCAGCAGCTTGTCGGGGCAGTCTGGGACAGATACGCAGTATTTT
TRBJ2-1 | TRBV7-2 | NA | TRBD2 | CASSFRTSAYNEQFF | TGTGCCAGCAGCTTTCGGACTAGCGCCTACAATGAGCAGTTCTTC
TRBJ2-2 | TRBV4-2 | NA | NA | CASSQDSGRNTGELFF | TGTGCCAGCAGCCAAGATAGTGGCAGGAACACCGGGGAGCTGTTTTTT
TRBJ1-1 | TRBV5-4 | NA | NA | CASRLGLVDTEAFF | TGTGCCAGCCGCCTGGGGCTCGTTGACACTGAAGCTTTCTTT
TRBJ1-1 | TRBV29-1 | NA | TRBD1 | CSVTTGGTEAFF | TGCAGCGTAACAACAGGGGGGACTGAAGCTTTCTTT
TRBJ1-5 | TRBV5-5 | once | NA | CASSLGDGEIIPQHF | TGTGCCAGCAGCTTGGGGGACGGAGAAATCATCCCCCAGCATTTT
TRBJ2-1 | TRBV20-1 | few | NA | CSVRRGDEQFF | TGCTCGGTTCGCAGAGGGGATGAGCAGTTCTTC
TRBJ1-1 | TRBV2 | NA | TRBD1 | CASRGQGGTEAFF | TGTGCCAGCAGGGGACAGGGCGGAACTGAAGCTTTCTTT
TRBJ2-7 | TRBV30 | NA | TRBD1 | CAWSGGQGSYEQYF | TGTGCCTGGAGTGGGGGACAGGGGTCCTACGAGCAGTACTTC
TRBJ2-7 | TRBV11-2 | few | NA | CASSPLYEQYF | TGTGCCAGCAGCCCCTTGTACGAGCAGTACTTC
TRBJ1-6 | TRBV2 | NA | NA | CASSEARQGKSNSPLHF | TGTGCCAGCAGTGAAGCGCGTCAGGGGAAAAGTAATTCACCCCTCCACTTT
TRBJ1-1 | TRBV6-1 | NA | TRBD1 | CASRVTGETEAFF | TGTGCCAGCCGGGTGACAGGGGAAACTGAAGCTTTCTTT
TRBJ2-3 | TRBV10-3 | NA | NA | CAISDAMGQYF | TGTGCCATCAGTGATGCCATGGGGCAGTATTTT
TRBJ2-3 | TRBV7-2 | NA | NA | CASSSIGGDTQYF | TGTGCCAGCAGTTCGATTGGCGGAGATACGCAGTATTTT
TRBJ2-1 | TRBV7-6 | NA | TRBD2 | CASSLAQVTPGGEQFF | TGTGCCAGCAGCTTAGCCCAAGTAACCCCGGGGGGTGAGCAGTTCTTC
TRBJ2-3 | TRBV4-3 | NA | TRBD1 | CASSQDGQGTQYF | TGCGCCAGCAGCCAAGATGGACAGGGAACGCAGTATTTT
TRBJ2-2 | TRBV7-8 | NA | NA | CASSLGGLDGLFF | TGTGCCAGCAGCTTAGGAGGTTTGGACGGGCTGTTTTTT
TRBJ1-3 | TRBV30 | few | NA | CAWSVGLSSGNTIYF | TGTGCCTGGAGTGTGGGTCTGTCCTCTGGAAACACCATATATTTT
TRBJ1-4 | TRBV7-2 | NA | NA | CASSWTGNEKLFF | TGTGCCAGCAGCTGGACCGGAAATGAAAAACTGTTTTTT
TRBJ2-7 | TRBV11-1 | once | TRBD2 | CASSLSGRDEQYF | TGTGCCAGCAGCTTATCGGGGAGGGACGAGCAGTACTTC
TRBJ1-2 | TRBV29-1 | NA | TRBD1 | CSVEPPTGGGGYTF | TGCAGCGTTGAACCCCCCACAGGGGGCGGTGGCTACACCTTC
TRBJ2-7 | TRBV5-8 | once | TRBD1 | CASSYGQGAYEQYF | TGTGCCAGCAGCTATGGACAGGGGGCCTACGAGCAGTACTTC
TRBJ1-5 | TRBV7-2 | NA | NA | CASSSNPGRVGQPQHF | TGTGCCAGCAGCTCCAATCCAGGGAGGGTAGGTCAGCCCCAGCATTTT
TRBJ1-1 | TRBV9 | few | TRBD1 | CASSVWDRGGEAFF | TGTGCCAGCAGCGTGTGGGACAGGGGAGGTGAAGCTTTCTTT
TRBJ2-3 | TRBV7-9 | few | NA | CASSPKWADTQYF | TGTGCCAGCAGCCCTAAGTGGGCAGATACGCAGTATTTT
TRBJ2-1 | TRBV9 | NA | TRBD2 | CASSEGFGTSGVISSYNEQFF | TGTGCCAGCAGCGAAGGGTTCGGAACTAGCGGGGTGATCAGCTCCTACAATGAGCAGTTCTTC
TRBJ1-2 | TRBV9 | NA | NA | CARQNYGYTF | TGTGCCAGACAGAACTATGGCTACACCTTC
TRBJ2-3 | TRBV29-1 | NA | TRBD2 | CSVDPGGYSTDTQYF | TGCAGCGTTGATCCGGGGGGTTATAGCACAGATACGCAGTATTTT
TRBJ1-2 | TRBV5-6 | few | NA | CASSLNRAYGYTF | TGTGCCAGCAGCTTAAACAGGGCCTATGGCTACACCTTC
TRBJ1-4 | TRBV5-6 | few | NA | CASSYREVLFF | TGTGCCAGCAGTTACCGTGAGGTTCTGTTTTTT
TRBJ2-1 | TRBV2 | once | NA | CASSSWTFKGEQFF | TGTGCCAGCAGTTCTTGGACCTTCAAGGGTGAGCAGTTCTTC
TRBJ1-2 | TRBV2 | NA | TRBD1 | CASSEQQGKSDGYTF | TGTGCCAGCAGTGAACAACAGGGGAAGTCGGATGGCTACACCTTC
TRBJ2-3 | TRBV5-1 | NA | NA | CASSLKHTDTQYF | TGCGCCAGCAGCTTAAAACACACAGATACGCAGTATTTT
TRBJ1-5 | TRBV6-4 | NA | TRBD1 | CASSDKEGAFQPQHF | TGTGCCAGCAGTGACAAGGAGGGGGCATTTCAGCCCCAGCATTTT
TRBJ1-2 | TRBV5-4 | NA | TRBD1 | CASSATDRGRGGYTF | TGTGCCAGCAGCGCAACCGACAGGGGTAGAGGTGGCTACACCTTC
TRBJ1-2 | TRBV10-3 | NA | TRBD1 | CAISESAGGAGGYTF | TGTGCCATCAGTGAGTCCGCAGGGGGCGCTGGAGGCTACACCTTC
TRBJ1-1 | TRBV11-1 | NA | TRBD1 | CASSLNRGRNTEAFF | TGTGCCAGCAGCTTAAACAGGGGCAGGAACACTGAAGCTTTCTTT
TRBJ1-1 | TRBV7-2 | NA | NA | CASSPEAWNTEAFF | TGTGCCAGCAGCCCCGAGGCGTGGAACACTGAAGCTTTCTTT
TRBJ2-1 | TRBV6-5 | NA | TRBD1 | CASSLGQGSYNEQFF | TGTGCCAGCAGCCTAGGACAGGGGTCATACAATGAGCAGTTCTTC
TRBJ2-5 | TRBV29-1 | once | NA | CSVWAGVETQYF | TGCAGCGTTTGGGCAGGGGTAGAGACCCAGTACTTC
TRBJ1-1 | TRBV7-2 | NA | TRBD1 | CASSLAGTAKVEAFF | TGTGCCAGCAGCTTAGCCGGGACAGCTAAGGTTGAAGCTTTCTTT
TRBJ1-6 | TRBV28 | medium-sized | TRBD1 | CASSSSGTGWTPLHF | TGTGCCAGCAGTTCCTCCGGGACAGGGTGGACACCCCTCCACTTT
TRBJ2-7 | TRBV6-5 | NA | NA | CASSDTYEQYF | TGTGCCAGCAGTGACACCTACGAGCAGTACTTC